Reported below is one T cell receptor (beta chain). The antigen it binds to is not known. No clone much larger than this one lies a single base away; base qualities are absent. This sample was included in a study of graft-versus-host responses after intestinal transplantation (dated by TCRdb to the early 2020s). About the full investigation: The transplants that recipients received were multivisceral, liver-intestinal, or isolated intestinal. Donor T cell macrochimerism was defined as a peak of at least 4% donor T cells among recipient peripheral blood mononuclear cells. Rather than being sequenced by the commercial service, samples from a few later patients were sequenced in-house on an Illumina MiSeq and processed with MiXCR. All recipients received anti-thymocyte globulin induction followed by maintenance tacrolimus and steroids for roughly three years. Alloreactive clones were identified by sequencing pre-transplant mixed lymphocyte reaction products and comparing these products with unstimulated pre-transplant donor and recipient T cells. Bulk TCR-beta CDR3 sequencing was used to track graft-versus-host and host-versus-graft alloreactive T cell clones in the graft, circulation and bone marrow after intestinal transplantation. A cohort of 24 intestinal transplant recipients, including one retransplant, was enrolled, and a few patients lacking pretransplant specimens were excluded. Findings and caveats that apply to the study as a whole: Conclusions were limited by the relatively low number and heterogeneity of intestinal transplant patients. Early after transplant, peak levels of circulating GvH clones were associated with declines in HvG clones. High GvH to HvG T cell clonal ratios were observed in the allografts of patients with donor T cell macrochimerism. GvH clones were detected in recipient bone marrow, and some appeared earlier in ileal mucosa or blood, consistent with an intestinal mucosal origin.

CDR1 SEHNR and CDR2 FQNEAQ are derived from the germline V gene (reference sequence). Trimming takes 5 bases from V and 1 base from J, and the germline ends sit 14 bases apart. The cysteine opens and the phenylalanine closes a CDR3 of 15 amino acids. Only the CDR3 portion is preserved as DNA: 45 bases, with reading frame beginning at the first base. What the time point label conveys for this sample: cells obtained before transplantation from donor or recipient. CD3+CD4+ and CD3+CD8+ populations were FACS-sorted from unstimulated pre-transplant donor and recipient cells taken from spleen or lymph nodes. Library prep was done by the immunoSEQ multiplex PCR assay. In most patients, genomic DNA was isolated using the Qiagen DNeasy Blood and Tissue Kit and sent frozen to Adaptive Biotechnologies for TCR sequencing. For most patients, genomic DNA was subjected to high-throughput TCR-beta CDR3 sequencing by Adaptive Biotechnologies. On the study's bioinformatics: Adaptive's ImmunoSEQ software supplied the TCR sequencing data for more than 15 patients, while MiXCR and VDJtools were used to process a few other patients. CD4 versus CD8 sorting errors were corrected by removing sequences found in both subsets at a frequency ratio below 5:1. Because the origin of CDR3 nucleotide sequences shared between donor and recipient could not be assigned, those sequences were removed. Alloreactive clones required at least 2-fold expansion over unstimulated cells and minimum CFSE-low frequency of 0.002% (template counts) or 0.001% (read counts). A clone was considered mappable if detected in the sequenced pre-transplant spleen, lymph node, or MLR CFSE-low populations of the donor or recipient. Cumulative frequency of alloreactive clones was calculated as a percentage of all sequences weighted by copy number. The clones in this table, taken by TCRdb from immuneACCESS, are in-frame only. Not every clone is retained; where verified, under half of the shortfall comes from an unresolved V gene, and the cause of the rest is unknown. Clone size and V and J calls were adopted from that table, with D and trimming inferred from the DNA. The sample has about 59,000 clones on record, around 93% of them singletons. The top ten constitute 0.38% of the sample.

The chain is made from TRBV7-9 and TRBJ2-5; the D gene is possibly TRBD1 or TRBD2, each agreeing over 7 bases. Here the sequenced sample was unstimulated CD4+ T cells sorted from spleen or lymph node cells, taken before transplant. This receptor was obtained from a human donor who was the organ donor for an intestinal transplant. This receptor carries the CDR3 CASSARGGAQETQYF. The DNA reads as follows: TGTGCCAGCAGCGCCAGGGGGGGGGCCCAAGAGACCCAGTACTTC.